This record covers a single TCR beta chain. The sample is drawn from a study of blood T cell repertoires in COVID-19. Study-wide background: Acute and convalescent COVID-19 samples came from the United States, Italy and Spain. In each case, the material was cDNA or gDNA derived from T cells, B-cell-depleted T cells, or PBMCs.

Authors' data handling: Amplification with reference gene primers provided the estimates of nucleated cell counts. Here immunoSEQ multiplex PCR was the method, and the copy in TCRdb shows in-frame clones only, minus some. V, J and clone size reflect that table, while D and trimming were determined from the DNA. This table holds approximately 57,000 clones, more than 75% found once. V dropped 2 bases and J dropped 1; count of bases not matched to a gene: 2. CDR3 length: 17 amino acids. The germline gives CDR1 PRHDT, CDR2 FYEKMQ (reference sequence). J is TRBJ2-2 and V is TRBV13; 12 nucleotides line up with TRBD2. The origin of this receptor is a man aged 40-55 years with active COVID-19. The sample taken for sequencing was peripheral blood. The CDR3 nucleotides are TGTGCCAGCAGCTTAAGGACTAGCGGGGTGAACACCGGGGAGCTGTTTTTT. Amino acids: CASSLRTSGVNTGELFF.